A selection of T cell receptor beta chains follows, all from one sample in a study of blood T cell repertoires in COVID-19. Clones were sequenced by immunoSEQ multiplex PCR, and TCRdb holds only the in-frame ones, with some missing. The sample carries more than 70,000 clones, over 75% recorded once. Specimen: peripheral blood. Receptors originate from a man aged 55-75 years with acute or convalescent COVID-19. The CDR3 runs from the conserved cysteine through the conserved F or W. Each record gives: clone size, D gene, J gene, V gene, CDR3 protein, CDR3 DNA. The D gene is left open where the match is weak. Size values are once, few and many counts, or a class for expanded clones, and some rows have none.

-,TRBD2,TRBJ2-7,TRBV5-1,CASSYSGSTYF,TGCGCCAGCAGCTATAGCGGGAGTACTTACTTC
-,-,TRBJ1-1,TRBV7-7,CASSWDLGTEAFF,TGTGCTAGCAGCTGGGACTTGGGGACTGAAGCTTTCTTT
-,TRBD2,TRBJ2-3,TRBV5-8,CASSLPAGNTDTQYF,TGTGCCAGCAGCTTGCCAGCGGGGAACACAGATACGCAGTATTTT
-,-,TRBJ1-4,TRBV28,CASILGREVGEKLFF,TGTGCCAGCATCTTAGGCCGGGAGGTTGGAGAAAAACTGTTTTTT
-,TRBD1,TRBJ1-4,TRBV4-3,CASSQETRGSGKLFF,TGCGCCAGCAGCCAAGAAACCAGGGGGTCGGGAAAACTGTTTTTT
few,TRBD1,TRBJ1-2,TRBV5-1,CASSLRRGEDGYTF,TGCGCCAGCAGCTTACGCAGGGGGGAGGATGGCTACACCTTC
-,-,TRBJ1-1,TRBV14,CASSQVDSRTEAFF,TGTGCCAGCAGCCAAGTGGACAGCCGGACTGAAGCTTTCTTT
-,-,TRBJ1-1,TRBV19,CASRITLGNTEAFF,TGTGCCAGTAGGATAACTCTAGGGAACACTGAAGCTTTCTTT
-,TRBD2,TRBJ2-5,TRBV5-4,CASSPGGGRGLETQYF,TGTGCCAGCAGCCCGGGGGGCGGGAGGGGTTTAGAGACCCAGTACTTC
few,-,TRBJ1-1,TRBV29-1,CSVGKRNTEAFF,TGCAGCGTTGGTAAGCGTAACACTGAAGCTTTCTTT
-,-,TRBJ1-4,TRBV7-3,CASSLSAANEKLFF,TGTGCCAGCAGCTTATCGGCGGCAAATGAAAAACTGTTTTTT
few,TRBD1,TRBJ2-7,TRBV5-1,CASSSTGTGAYEQYF,TGCGCCAGCAGCTCAACCGGGACAGGGGCCTACGAGCAGTACTTC
once,-,TRBJ2-2,TRBV9,CASSVEGGSNTGELFF,TGTGCCAGCAGCGTAGAGGGCGGGTCGAACACCGGGGAGCTGTTTTTT
-,-,TRBJ2-7,TRBV5-1,CASSGALAYEQYF,TGCGCCAGCAGTGGGGCCCTTGCCTACGAGCAGTACTTC
-,-,TRBJ2-3,TRBV3-1/TRBV3-2,CASRHTDTQYF,TGTGCCAGCAGGCACACGGATACGCAGTATTTT
-,TRBD1,TRBJ2-2,TRBV13,CASSLNRGVLTGELFF,TGTGCCAGCAGCTTAAACAGGGGTGTTCTTACCGGGGAGCTGTTTTTT
-,TRBD2,TRBJ2-1,TRBV25-1,CASSAVAGGVNEQFF,TGTGCCAGCTCTGCGGTAGCGGGGGGGGTCAATGAGCAGTTCTTC
-,-,TRBJ2-7,TRBV27,CASSSSVTYEQYF,TGTGCCAGCAGTTCCAGTGTTACCTACGAGCAGTACTTC
-,-,TRBJ1-3,TRBV5-5,CASSPRGLTGNTIYF,TGTGCCAGCAGCCCGCGGGGCTTAACTGGAAACACCATATATTTT
once,-,TRBJ2-1,TRBV19,CASSMLTGHNEQFF,TGTGCCAGTAGTATGCTGACAGGCCACAATGAGCAGTTCTTC
few,-,TRBJ1-4,TRBV7-6,CASSLGGFLTNEKLFF,TGTGCCAGCAGCTTAGGAGGGTTTTTAACTAATGAAAAACTGTTTTTT
once,-,TRBJ1-5,TRBV6-2/TRBV6-3,CASSRGNNQPQHF,TGTGCCAGCAGTAGGGGAAACAATCAGCCCCAGCATTTT
-,TRBD1,TRBJ1-1,TRBV5-1,CASSSAGGSEAFF,TGCGCCAGTAGTAGTGCAGGGGGCAGTGAAGCTTTCTTT
-,-,TRBJ1-1,TRBV5-8,CASSLRGEAFF,TGTGCCAGCAGCCTTCGGGGGGAAGCTTTCTTT
-,-,TRBJ2-3,TRBV11-3,CASSLSTDTQYF,TGTGCCAGCAGCCTTAGTACGGATACGCAGTATTTT
once,TRBD1,TRBJ1-5,TRBV6-6,CASSYGTGSNQPQHF,TGTGCCAGCAGTTACGGGACAGGTAGCAATCAGCCCCAGCATTTT
-,TRBD2,TRBJ2-5,TRBV2,CASRSPSGLAGGLETQYF,TGTGCCAGCAGGAGCCCCTCGGGACTAGCGGGGGGACTAGAGACCCAGTACTTC
-,-,TRBJ2-3,TRBV11-2,CASSFGPDTQYF,TGTGCCAGCAGCTTTGGCCCGGATACGCAGTATTTT
-,-,TRBJ2-4,TRBV5-4,CASSQELAKNIQYF,TGTGCCAGCAGCCAGGAACTAGCCAAAAACATTCAGTACTTC
-,-,TRBJ2-4,TRBV7-8,CASTPQRRGPQSIQYF,TGTGCCAGCACCCCCCAGCGGAGGGGACCCCAGAGCATTCAGTACTTC
-,-,TRBJ2-6,TRBV2,CASSEEEGSGANVLTF,TGTGCCAGCAGTGAAGAGGAGGGTTCGGGGGCCAACGTCCTGACTTTC
-,TRBD2,TRBJ2-1,TRBV6-6,CASSRGTSGSVHNEQFF,TGTGCCAGCAGTCGAGGGACTAGCGGGAGTGTCCACAATGAGCAGTTCTTC
few,TRBD2,TRBJ2-1,TRBV2,CASSETSGIVEQFF,TGTGCCAGCAGCGAGACTAGCGGGATCGTTGAGCAGTTCTTC
-,-,TRBJ2-7,TRBV12-3/TRBV12-4,CASSFIQGNEQYF,TGTGCCAGCAGTTTTATACAGGGCAACGAGCAGTACTTC
-,TRBD1,TRBJ1-3,TRBV19,CASRGQGSGNTIYF,TGTGCCTCAAGGGGACAGGGTTCTGGAAACACCATATATTTT
-,-,TRBJ1-2,TRBV27,CASSPPGHLYTF,TGTGCCAGCAGTCCCCCGGGTCATCTCTACACCTTC
-,TRBD1,TRBJ1-1,TRBV5-1,CASSSLTGGTEAFF,TGCGCCAGCAGCTCGTTAACAGGGGGCACTGAAGCTTTCTTT
-,TRBD2,TRBJ2-7,TRBV7-2,CASRERLAGSYEQYF,TGTGCCAGCAGGGAACGGCTAGCGGGCTCCTACGAGCAGTACTTC
-,-,TRBJ1-3,TRBV21-1,CASSRAEGTAYLPSSGNTIYF,TGTGCCAGCAGCAGAGCCGAGGGGACAGCGTACCTCCCAAGCTCTGGAAACACCATATATTTT
-,TRBD2,TRBJ2-1,TRBV15,CATSRELAGSNEQFF,TGTGCCACCAGTAGGGAACTAGCGGGGTCCAATGAGCAGTTCTTC
-,-,TRBJ1-1,TRBV11-3,CASSFRDRGAGHTEAFF,TGTGCCAGCAGCTTCAGAGATCGGGGGGCCGGTCACACTGAAGCTTTCTTT
few,TRBD1,TRBJ2-1,TRBV5-1,CASSPGQPLSEQFF,TGCGCCAGCAGCCCGGGACAGCCCTTGTCTGAGCAGTTCTTC